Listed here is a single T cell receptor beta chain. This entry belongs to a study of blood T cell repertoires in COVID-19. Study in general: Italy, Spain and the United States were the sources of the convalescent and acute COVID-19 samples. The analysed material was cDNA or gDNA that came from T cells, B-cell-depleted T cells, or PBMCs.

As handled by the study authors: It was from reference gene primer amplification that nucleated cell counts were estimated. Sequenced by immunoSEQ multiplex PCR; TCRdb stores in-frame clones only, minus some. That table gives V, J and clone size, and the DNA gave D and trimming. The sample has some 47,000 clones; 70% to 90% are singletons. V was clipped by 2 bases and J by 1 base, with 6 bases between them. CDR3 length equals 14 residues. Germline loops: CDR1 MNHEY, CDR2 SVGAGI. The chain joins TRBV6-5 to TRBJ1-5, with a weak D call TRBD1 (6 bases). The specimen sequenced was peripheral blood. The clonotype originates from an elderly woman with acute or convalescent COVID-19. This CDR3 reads CASSYTGSNQPQHF. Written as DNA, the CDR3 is TGTGCCAGCAGTTACACAGGGAGCAATCAGCCCCAGCATTTT.